This TCR beta chain is drawn from a study of blood T cells in healthy people across ages. V shed 1 base, J shed 3 bases, and the junction held 10 bases outside the gene matches. The germline CDR1 and CDR2 sequences are SGHRS and YFSETQ. The length of the CDR3 is 17 residues. A sample-barcoded 5' primer and a J-beta primer mix were used in a second PCR of roughly 7 to 11 cycles. TCRdb processed the 5' RACE reads anew with MiXCR; each CDR3 protein has one entry. The sample records some 1.5 million distinct CDR3 sequences, under 30% being singletons. This clonotype has ten or more counts. The TCR comes from a woman aged 25 to 45 in good health. The chain has TRBV5-1 and TRBJ2-7; 10 nucleotides align to TRBD2. The specimen sequenced was blood. The chain's CDR3 is CASSLRAGGQDGYEQYF. For the CDR3, the DNA is TGCGCCAGCAGCTTGAGAGCGGGGGGGCAGGACGGCTACGAGCAGTACTTC.